The subject of this entry is one T cell receptor beta chain. This sample was included in a study of shared T cell receptors in the human thymus. Sequencing was performed with immunoSEQ multiplex PCR; in TCRdb, only in-frame clones are kept and a portion is missing. The repertoire holds 630,000 or so clones, with approximately 89% as singletons. Germline V gives CDR1 MRHNA, CDR2 SNTAGT. The CDR3 extends over 17 amino acids. V was clipped by 4 bases and J by 5 bases; unmatched bases: 14. Another study also made use of these data, one on human thymus T cells. That work states: The thymus was resected at corrective cardiac surgery. Related studies found that unrelated individuals share highly overlapping thymic repertoires.

The TCR comes from a boy younger than two with a congenital heart defect. V usage is TRBV6-4 and J usage is TRBJ2-1; TRBD1 agrees at 7 bases. What was sequenced was thymocytes. The CDR3 is CASSARNRDSNHNEQFF. The CDR3 DNA follows: TGTGCCAGCAGTGCCCGAAACCGGGACAGCAACCACAATGAGCAGTTCTTC.